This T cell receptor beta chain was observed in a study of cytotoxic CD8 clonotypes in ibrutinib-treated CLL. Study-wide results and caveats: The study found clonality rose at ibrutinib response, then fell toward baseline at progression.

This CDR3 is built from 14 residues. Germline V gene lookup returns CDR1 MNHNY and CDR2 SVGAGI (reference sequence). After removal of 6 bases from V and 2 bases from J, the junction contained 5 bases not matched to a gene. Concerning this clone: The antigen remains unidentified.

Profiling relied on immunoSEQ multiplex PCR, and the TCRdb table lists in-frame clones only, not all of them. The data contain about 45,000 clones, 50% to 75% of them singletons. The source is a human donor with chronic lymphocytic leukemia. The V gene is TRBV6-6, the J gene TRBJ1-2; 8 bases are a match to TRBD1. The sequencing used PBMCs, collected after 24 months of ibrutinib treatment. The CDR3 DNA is TGTGCCAGCAGAAGGGGACAGGAGAACTATGGCTACACCTTC. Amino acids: CASRRGQENYGYTF.